This passage covers 8 T cell receptor beta chains from one sample sequenced in a study of OX40 agonist ivuxolimab in advanced cancers. Some clones are missing from TCRdb's copy, which holds only in-frame ones; the method was immunoSEQ multiplex PCR. The sample yields about 43,000 clones, more than 80% seen once. This specimen consisted of CD4+ or CD8+ T cells sorted from blood, obtained in a trial of the OX40 agonist ivuxolimab. The receptors derive from an adult with an advanced solid tumor such as melanoma, head and neck, liver or kidney cancer.

The chain combines TRBV7-9 with TRBJ1-2; 9 nucleotides line up with TRBD1. The CDR3 totals 15 residues. V was pared by 5 bases and J by 5 bases, with 9 bases of the junction left unmatched. Germline V gene data show CDR1 as SEHNR and CDR2 as FQNEAQ (reference sequence). DNA of the CDR3: TGTGCCAGCAGCCCTCACAGGGGGCTCATTTATGGCTACACCTTC. Amino acid sequence: CASSPHRGLIYGYTF.

The CDR3 loop reads CASSYDTGEGTQYF. In DNA, the CDR3 is TGTGCCAGCAGTTACGACACAGGGGAAGGGACCCAGTACTTC. The chain couples TRBV6-6 to TRBJ2-5; TRBD1 agrees at 7 bases. The CDR3 sequence is 14 residues long. Germline CDR1 reads MNHNY; CDR2 reads SVGAGI (reference sequence). V dropped 2 bases and J dropped 7; count of bases not matched to a gene: 7.

The V gene is TRBV4-3, the J gene TRBJ1-3, with a tentative D call TRBD1 (6 bases). Germline V lookup: CDR1 LGHNA, CDR2 YSLEER. Trimming removed 0 bases at V and 1 base at J, with 13 bases between. The length of the CDR3 is 17 residues. In DNA, the CDR3 is TGCGCCAGCAGCCAAGAATTACAGGGTCCGTCTGGAAACACCATATATTTT. It yields the protein CASSQELQGPSGNTIYF.

The CDR3 nucleotides are TGTGCCACCAGCAGAGATCTGGCTAGCGCAGAGACCCAGTACTTC. Amino acid sequence: CATSRDLASAETQYF. This chain joins TRBV15 and TRBJ2-5; D perhaps matches TRBD2 (6 bases). The CDR3 is 15 residues long. The germline V gene encodes CDR1 LNHNV and CDR2 YYDKDF (reference sequence). The V and J ends lost 0 bases and 4 bases respectively, with 12 bases between them.

The chain is built from TRBV11-2 and TRBJ1-5, with D unclear. The germline V and J ends were trimmed by 1 base and 8 bases, with 9 bases remaining between them. Germline V gene lookup returns CDR1 SGHAT and CDR2 FQNNGV. CDR3 length: 13 residues. CDR3 protein: CASSLGGGKPQHF. Written as DNA, the CDR3 is TGTGCCAGCAGCTTAGGGGGAGGGAAGCCCCAGCATTTT.

This sequence joins TRBV5-4 and TRBJ2-1, with D tentatively TRBD2 (6 bases). This CDR3 has 15 residues. Germline loops: CDR1 SGHNT, CDR2 YYREEE (reference sequence). The V end was cut by 2 bases, the J end by 4 bases, with 13 bases between. CDR3 residues: CASSFSGSGYNEQFF. In DNA form, the CDR3 reads TGTGCCAGCAGCTTCTCCGGGAGCGGGTACAATGAGCAGTTCTTC. Together with reference TRBV5-4 and TRBJ2-1, the CDR3 gives the full variable domain: ETGVTQSPTHLIKTRGQQVTLRCSSQSGHNTVSWYQQALGQGPQFIFQYYREEENGRGNFPPRFSGLQFPNYSSELNVNALELDDSALYLCASSFSGSGYNEQFFGPGTRLTVL.

This clone was found once. This chain links TRBV15 with TRBJ1-5, with TRBD1 matching 8 bases. Germline V gene data show CDR1 as LNHNV and CDR2 as YYDKDF (reference sequence). J gave up 4 bases and V 6 bases, and 14 bases lay outside the gene matches. The CDR3 has 17 residues. CDR3 nucleotides: TGTGCCACCAGTACCGGACAGGGTTTCGGTTGGAATCAGCCCCAGCATTTT. Its translation: CATSTGQGFGWNQPQHF.

The chain has TRBV5-1 and TRBJ1-4; D is perhaps TRBD1 (5 bases). This CDR3 contains 14 residues. The V gene's germline CDR1 is SGHRS and CDR2 YFSETQ. The V end lost 2 bases, the J end lost 5 bases, and 10 bases lay between the germline ends. CDR3: CASSLSRQNEKLFF. For the CDR3, the DNA is TGCGCCAGCAGCTTAAGTAGACAGAATGAAAAACTGTTTTTT.